This T cell receptor beta chain stems from a study of cytomegalovirus exposure and HLA in healthy donors. Every donor was a healthy person donating bone marrow. Vbeta (60) and Jbeta (13) primers were used in the PCR. Methods used by the authors: Roughly 11 million of the approximately 80 million unique TCR beta chains counted in a later analysis were shared. The protocol was immunoSEQ multiplex PCR, while the TCRdb copy is restricted to in-frame clones and leaves out a portion. V, J and clone size reflect that table, while D and trimming were determined from the DNA. The sample holds around 150,000 clones, approximately 86% seen once. V shed 5 bases and J 6 bases; nucleotides not matched to a gene: 4. Germline V gene data show CDR1 as SGHVS and CDR2 as FNYEAQ. This CDR3 has 13 amino acids.

V gene TRBV7-6 combines with J gene TRBJ1-2; 9 nucleotides align to TRBD1. This receptor was taken from a woman under 30 in good health and CMV-seronegative. The sample comprised PBMCs. CDR3 DNA sequence: TGTGCCAGCAGCCGGGGACAGGGTGATGGCTACACCTTC. Amino acids: CASSRGQGDGYTF.